This TCR beta chain appears in the sequencing data of a study of shared clonotypes between healthy human individuals. Sorted-subset replicate PCRs used 200 to 250 ng DNA, some 30,000 T cell genomes. Assay: immunoSEQ multiplex PCR; the TCRdb copy retains only in-frame clones and omits some. The sample shows over a million clones, roughly 80% of them seen only once. Study outcomes and limitations: Tissue TCR repertoires likely differ from these blood-only repertoires.

V shed 7 bases and J shed 3 bases, with 9 bases lying between them. The CDR3 is 13 amino acids. From germline, CDR1 is SEHNR and CDR2 FQNEAQ (reference sequence). This clone was detected ten times or more. Its target is unknown. The chain combines TRBV7-9 with TRBJ2-2; perhaps TRBD2 as D (6 bases). This TCR was recovered from a man aged 18 to 29 in good health. Sequencing was performed on memory CD4+ T cells sorted from blood. The subset was: CD45RA-negative fraction. DNA for the CDR3: TGTGCCAGCATCCCGGGGGACACCGGGGAGCTGTTTTTT. It specifies CASIPGDTGELFF.